The 10 T cell receptor beta chains given below trace back to one sample, sequenced in a study of T-cell reconstitution after alpha-beta-depleted transplantation in children. Preparing the TCRbeta library involved the use of unique molecular identifiers. TCRdb re-called the PCR reads through MiXCR, storing one row per CDR3 protein. The repertoire holds 900,000 or so distinct CDR3 sequences, with approximately 15% as singletons. The specimen comprised PBMCs, mostly from graft donor cells, sampled 360 days after TCRalphabeta/CD19-depleted stem cell transplant. The receptor set was obtained from a male patient between 10 and 17 years old who had a stem cell transplant for acute lymphoblastic leukemia, so the T cells may come from the graft donor.

This clonotype has a handful of counts. The chain uses TRBV12-3 or TRBV12-4 and TRBJ2-2, with unresolved D. CDR3 length equals 13 residues. V lost 4 bases and J lost 6, with 9 bases in between. The CDR3 loop is CASSSNVAGELFF. In DNA form, the CDR3 reads TGTGCCAGCAGTTCGAATGTCGCCGGGGAGCTGTTTTTT.

This chain connects TRBV14 to TRBJ2-5, with no clear D. V lost 2 bases, J lost 2 bases, and 9 bases lay in between. The CDR3 is 14 amino acids. Germline-derived CDR1 and CDR2 are SGHDN and FVKESK. The CDR3: CASSQWRIQETQYF. DNA of the CDR3: TGTGCCAGCAGCCAATGGCGGATACAAGAGACCCAGTACTTC.

This CDR3 is CASSPPRGLALGNEQFF. DNA of the CDR3: TGTGCCAGCAGTCCACCCCGGGGGCTAGCGCTGGGCAATGAGCAGTTCTTC. The V gene is TRBV12-3 or TRBV12-4, the J gene TRBJ2-1; D may correspond to TRBD1 or TRBD2 (6 bases each). CDR3 length: 17 amino acids. With 5 bases removed from V and 6 bases from J, the gap between germline ends came to 23 bases.

The chain has TRBV29-1 and TRBJ2-4, with 10 bases lining up with TRBD2. Germline values: CDR1 SQVTM, CDR2 ANQGSEA. This CDR3 has 13 amino acids. The ends lost 4 bases at V and 5 bases at J; junction bases unmatched: 2. The CDR3 loop reads CSVGTSGQNIQYF. As DNA, the CDR3 is TGCAGCGTTGGGACTAGCGGACAAAACATTCAGTACTTC. Supplemented by reference TRBV29-1 and TRBJ2-4, the full variable domain reads SAVISQKPSRDICQRGTSLTIQCQVDSQVTMMFWYRQQPGQSLTLIATANQGSEATYESGFVIDKFPISRPNLTFSTLTVSNMSPEDSSIYLCSVGTSGQNIQYFGAGTRLSVL.

This clonotype has just a few counts. V and J are TRBV19 and TRBJ2-1; a weak D match, TRBD1 (6 bases). CDR3 length: 14 residues. CDR1 is LNHDA and CDR2 is SQIVND in the germline V gene (reference sequence). The germline V and J ends were trimmed by 5 bases and 4 bases, with 12 bases remaining between them. The CDR3 is CASSQRTAYNEQFF. The CDR3, as DNA: TGTGCCAGTAGTCAGAGGACAGCTTACAATGAGCAGTTCTTC.

The chain uses TRBV7-7 and TRBJ2-1, with D possibly matching TRBD2 (6 bases). The CDR3 has 14 amino acids. V lost 1 base to trimming and J lost 9 bases, with 13 bases between them. CDR1 SSHAT and CDR2 FNYEAQ come from the germline V gene (reference sequence). The CDR3 loop is CASSLDRGLGEQFF. The CDR3 DNA sequence: TGTGCCAGCAGCTTAGATCGGGGGTTGGGTGAGCAGTTCTTC.

Many counts were recorded for this clonotype. The rearrangement links TRBV28 to TRBJ2-7; D is undetermined. Germline-derived CDR1 and CDR2 are MDHEN and SYDVKM. V lost 5 bases to trimming and J lost 5 bases, with 7 bases between them. The CDR3 consists of 11 residues. CDR3 DNA: TGTGCCAGCAGTCTGTGGAACGAGCAGTACTTC. Translated: CASSLWNEQYF.

This clonotype was seen more than once but under ten times. The rearrangement links TRBV15 to TRBJ1-2; D is unresolved. The CDR3 loop spans 14 amino acids. Germline lookup yields CDR1 LNHNV and CDR2 YYDKDF (reference sequence). The germline V and J ends were trimmed by 4 bases and 8 bases, with 17 bases remaining between them. The CDR3 DNA sequence: TGTGCCACCAGCACTGGGAGCGGCCTGGGCGGCTACACCTTC. It is translated as CATSTGSGLGGYTF.

This clonotype has more than one count but fewer than ten. The chain joins TRBV20-1 to TRBJ2-5; weak D call: TRBD1 (6 bases). This CDR3 has 15 residues. Trimming took 0 bases from V and 9 from J, leaving 20 bases between them. CDR1 is DFQATT and CDR2 is SNEGSKA in the germline V gene (reference sequence). The CDR3 DNA follows: TGCAGTGCTAGAGATTTTCATTCAGGACAGCAGGCCCAGTACTTC. It is translated as CSARDFHSGQQAQYF.

This clonotype was observed once. This chain links TRBV7-3 with TRBJ2-2; possible D gene TRBD2, 5 bases. The V end lost 5 bases, the J end lost 6 bases, and 13 bases lay between the germline ends. This CDR3 is 14 amino acids long. CDR1 is SGHTA, CDR2 FQGTGA, per germline. Here the CDR3 DNA reads TGTGCCAGCAGCCCCGGGATACGTTCCGGGGAGCTGTTTTTT. Translation gives CASSPGIRSGELFF.